This paragraph covers one TCR beta chain sequence. This record belongs to a study of T cells expressing NK-cell markers. TCRdb reprocessed the 5' RACE reads and stores each CDR3 protein as one record, lacking DNA. Its clone listing holds 200,000 to 300,000 distinct CDR3 sequences. This CDR3 comprises 13 residues. Germline lookup yields CDR1 MNHNS and CDR2 SASEGT. The source material was blood T cells: a sorted CD56 or NKG2C T cell subset, CD4+ or CD8+ T cells, or bulk PBMC T cells (not recorded which). This rearrangement joins TRBV6-1 to TRBJ2-1; TCRdb proposes TRBD1, but this gene call is untestable without DNA. The receptor comes from a man younger than 30 in good health. CDR3 in amino acids: CASRTGGLDEQFF.